The 16 T cell receptor beta chains presented below share a single source sample, sequenced in a study of blood T cell repertoires in COVID-19. Produced via immunoSEQ multiplex PCR; TCRdb's table is partial and in-frame only. The table lists some 390,000 clones, roughly 90% of them singletons. The sequencing input was PBMCs or T cells enriched from blood (not recorded which). The origin of the receptors is a woman aged 25 to 39 who had recovered from COVID-19.

The chain uses TRBV6-2 or TRBV6-3 and TRBJ1-6; D perhaps matches TRBD1 (6 bases). The CDR3 covers 16 residues. Germline V CDR1 and CDR2: MNHEY, SVGEGT. With 2 bases removed from V and 9 bases from J, the gap between germline ends came to 17 bases. CDR3 nucleotides: TGTGCCAGCAGTTACCCCTCGGACAGTTTGGTTTCACCCCTCCACTTT. This encodes CASSYPSDSLVSPLHF.

The chain carries TRBV28 and TRBJ1-1; D is undetermined. Trimming shortened V by 5 bases and J by 1 base, and 11 bases separated the two germline ends. The CDR3 covers 14 residues. Germline loops: CDR1 MDHEN, CDR2 SYDVKM. CDR3 sequence (DNA): TGTGCCAGCAGTCTGGAGGTCCCGAACACTGAAGCTTTCTTT. Protein: CASSLEVPNTEAFF.

This chain links TRBV10-3 with TRBJ1-1, with TRBD1 matching 7 bases. This CDR3 is 15 amino acids long. From germline, CDR1 is ENHRY and CDR2 SYGVKD. Losses at the gene ends were 6 bases for V and 1 base for J; bases not matched to a gene: 8. The CDR3 DNA is TGTGCCATCAGAGACGCGACAGGGCAGAACACTGAAGCTTTCTTT. This gives the protein CAIRDATGQNTEAFF.

The rearrangement links TRBV28 to TRBJ1-2, with 10 positions matching TRBD1. CDR1 and CDR2 (germline): MDHEN, SYDVKM. This CDR3 contains 15 residues. V trimming: 5 bases; J trimming: 2 bases; junction bases outside the gene matches: 5. CDR3 amino acids: CASSPLGQGNYGYTF. CDR3 bases: TGTGCCAGCAGTCCTTTGGGACAGGGGAACTATGGCTACACCTTC.

This rearrangement joins TRBV27 to TRBJ2-1, with D perhaps TRBD1 (6 bases). Trimming shortened V by 2 bases and J by 7 bases, and 12 bases separated the two germline ends. The CDR3 loop spans 14 amino acids. Germline CDR1 and CDR2: MNHEY and SMNVEV (reference sequence). The CDR3 loop is CASSLVARGNEQFF. The CDR3 nucleotides are TGTGCCAGCAGTTTAGTCGCCAGGGGAAATGAGCAGTTCTTC.

This chain connects TRBV19 to TRBJ1-5, with D possibly being TRBD1 (6 bases). The CDR3 loop spans 15 amino acids. The germline V and J ends were trimmed by 7 bases and 5 bases, with 18 bases remaining between them. Germline V gives CDR1 LNHDA, CDR2 SQIVND (reference sequence). Here the CDR3 reads CASTFRGARDQPQHF. The CDR3 DNA is TGTGCCAGTACCTTTCGGGGGGCGCGAGATCAGCCCCAGCATTTT.

This clone was seen more than once but under ten times. The chain employs TRBV24-1 and TRBJ2-7, with 7 bases that match TRBD1. There are 13 residues in the CDR3. The trim removed 7 bases at V and 2 bases at J, leaving 4 bases unmatched. Germline V gene sequence: CDR1 KGHDR, CDR2 SFDVKD. The CDR3 reads CATRGTDTYEQYF. As DNA, the CDR3 is TGTGCCACCAGGGGGACAGACACCTACGAGCAGTACTTC.

The V gene is TRBV29-1, the J gene TRBJ1-2, with D hard to call. Germline V gives CDR1 SQVTM, CDR2 ANQGSEA. CDR3 length: 15 amino acids. V lost 1 base and J lost 4, with 16 bases in between. The CDR3 nucleotides read TGCAGCGTTGAAGGGGCAGCAGAACTTACCTATGGCTACACCTTC. Protein product: CSVEGAAELTYGYTF.

The rearrangement joins TRBV2 to TRBJ1-5; unclear D gene. In germline, CDR1 is SNHLY, CDR2 FYNNEI. The CDR3 runs 15 residues. Deletions cut 3 bases from V and 5 bases from J, with 14 bases between. In DNA, the CDR3 is TGTGCCAGCAGTGACGTTGGGAGTGGGGATCAGCCCCAGCATTTT. This codes for CASSDVGSGDQPQHF.

V and J are TRBV29-1 and TRBJ1-2; the match to TRBD1 covers 8 bases. Losses at the gene ends were 6 bases for V and 6 bases for J; bases not matched to a gene: 6. Germline-derived CDR1 and CDR2 are SQVTM and ANQGSEA. The CDR3 consists of 12 residues. DNA of the CDR3: TGCAGCGTCGGGACAGGCGTAGATGGCTACACCTTC. This translates into CSVGTGVDGYTF.

This sequence joins TRBV29-1 and TRBJ1-3; D is possibly TRBD1 (5 bases). The CDR3 is 13 amino acids. Trimming took 4 bases from V and 4 from J, leaving 11 bases between them. Germline CDR1 reads SQVTM; CDR2 reads ANQGSEA. The CDR3 spells CSVVGGTGNTIYF. The CDR3 DNA is TGCAGCGTTGTTGGGGGGACGGGAAACACCATATATTTT.

The chain has TRBV3-1 (or the pseudogene TRBV3-2) and TRBJ1-2, with D tentatively TRBD1 (5 bases). Germline CDR1 is LGHDT and CDR2 is YNNKEL (reference sequence). The CDR3 loop spans 14 amino acids. Trimming stripped 4 bases from V and 3 bases from J, with 12 bases between. The CDR3 DNA reads as TGTGCCAGCAGCCCGCCGGGGGGGTACTATGGCTACACCTTC. It translates to CASSPPGGYYGYTF.

The chain has TRBV6-1 and TRBJ1-6; D possibly corresponds to TRBD1 (5 bases). In germline, CDR1 is MNHNS, CDR2 SASEGT. V lost 2 bases and J 9 bases, leaving 5 bases between the germline ends. The length of the CDR3 is 12 residues. CDR3 in amino acids: CASSEQGSPLHF. CDR3 in DNA: TGTGCCAGCAGTGAACAGGGTTCACCCCTCCACTTT.

The V call is TRBV6-5, the J call TRBJ2-7; 7 bases map to TRBD1. CDR1 is MNHEY and CDR2 is SVGAGI in the germline V gene. The CDR3 is made up of 15 amino acids. With 8 bases clipped from V and 5 bases from J, the junction kept 15 bases outside the gene matches. CDR3 nucleotides: TGTGCCAGCCAAAGCCTCGGAGTCGACAGGGACGAGCAGTACTTC. Encoded protein: CASQSLGVDRDEQYF.

The J gene is TRBJ2-3, the V gene TRBV5-1; D is ambiguous. Trimming stripped 4 bases from V and 3 bases from J, with 12 bases between. CDR1 is SGHRS, CDR2 YFSETQ, per germline. The CDR3 is 14 amino acids. CDR3 DNA sequence: TGCGCCAGCAGCCCCGCCGGGTCTACAGATACGCAGTATTTT. Translation: CASSPAGSTDTQYF.

This chain joins TRBV13 and TRBJ2-5, with D possibly being TRBD2 (5 bases). The CDR3 spans 14 residues. From germline, CDR1 is PRHDT and CDR2 FYEKMQ (reference sequence). The ends were cut back, 0 bases at V and 5 bases at J, with 10 bases in the middle. The CDR3, as DNA: TGTGCCAGCAGCTTAGGCTCCAGCGGCGAGACCCAGTACTTC. Amino acids: CASSLGSSGETQYF.